This is a list of T cell receptor beta chains from one sample in a study of beta chain features in type 1 diabetes. Measured with immunoSEQ multiplex PCR; TCRdb has only the in-frame clones, and not every one. Among around 320,000 clones listed, roughly 15% were seen once. Sequencing used central memory CD4+ T cells from blood. These receptors came from a man aged 25-45 years in good health. Both conserved end residues are part of each CDR3. The D gene is left open where the match is weak. Clone size is not always given. Where it is, it says once, few, many or a class for expanded clones.

TRBD1	few	TRBV6-5	TRBJ1-5	CASTIDRGNQPQHF	TGTGCCAGCACCATAGACAGGGGAAATCAGCCCCAGCATTTT
.	few	TRBV11-3	TRBJ2-3	CASSWARNSDTQYF	TGTGCCAGCAGCTGGGCTAGAAACTCCGATACGCAGTATTTT
.	few	TRBV4-3	TRBJ1-5	CASSQGVPGSNQPQHF	TGCGCCAGCAGCCAGGGGGTTCCTGGGAGCAATCAGCCCCAGCATTTT
.	.	TRBV7-8	TRBJ1-2	CASSYNLRYGYTF	TGTGCCAGCAGTTACAACCTCCGCTATGGCTACACCTTC
TRBD2	.	TRBV27	TRBJ2-1	CATLNLAAVSNEQFF	TGTGCCACCCTCAACCTAGCGGCAGTATCAAATGAGCAGTTCTTC
.	few	TRBV5-1	TRBJ2-6	CASSLDRVTGANVLTF	TGCGCCAGCAGCTTGGATCGAGTAACTGGGGCCAACGTCCTGACTTTC
.	.	TRBV4-3	TRBJ1-2	CASSQDGTPYGYTF	TGCGCCAGCAGCCAAGATGGCACCCCCTATGGCTACACCTTC
TRBD2	few	TRBV4-3	TRBJ2-6	CASSPWGGGASSGANVLTF	TGCGCCAGCAGCCCCTGGGGCGGGGGTGCGTCTTCTGGGGCCAACGTCCTGACTTTC
.	.	TRBV29-1	TRBJ2-7	CSVEDEGRLEQYF	TGCAGCGTTGAAGACGAGGGGCGCCTCGAGCAGTACTTC
.	few	TRBV7-3	TRBJ2-3	CASSLRAADTQYF	TGTGCTAGCAGCTTGAGGGCCGCAGATACGCAGTATTTT
.	.	TRBV27	TRBJ2-2	CASSSNRDRELFF	TGTGCCAGCAGTTCCAACAGGGACCGGGAGCTGTTTTTT
.	.	TRBV6-6	TRBJ2-1	CASSFDHEQFF	TGTGCCAGCAGCTTCGACCATGAGCAGTTCTTC
.	.	TRBV10-3	TRBJ1-4	CASRGNEKLFF	TGTGCCAGCCGGGGCAATGAAAAACTGTTTTTT
.	.	TRBV10-3	TRBJ1-2	CAISEGRNNYGYTF	TGTGCCATCAGTGAGGGGCGTAACAACTATGGCTACACCTTC
.	.	TRBV21-1	TRBJ1-6	CASSMTGYNSPLHF	TGTGCCAGCAGCATGACAGGGTATAATTCACCCCTCCACTTT
.	.	TRBV18	TRBJ1-5	CASSPEGRGQPQHF	TGTGCCAGCTCACCGGAGGGAAGGGGACAGCCCCAGCATTTT
TRBD1	.	TRBV6-5	TRBJ1-4	CASRNTGGNEKLFF	TGTGCCAGCAGGAACACAGGGGGAAATGAAAAACTGTTTTTT
TRBD2	few	TRBV2	TRBJ2-7	CASGETSGGVGEQYF	TGTGCCAGCGGGGAGACTAGCGGGGGAGTCGGGGAGCAGTACTTC